A selection of T cell receptor beta chains follows, all from one sample in a study of blood T cell repertoires in COVID-19. This table comes from immunoSEQ multiplex PCR, and its TCRdb copy is limited to in-frame clones, with some not included. In the table there are fewer than 250,000 clones, 92% of which are singletons. Sequenced sample: peripheral blood. The receptors come from a man aged 30 to 39 with COVID-19, enrolled during active disease. Each CDR3 is given with its conserved first and last residue. Fields, in order: V gene, J gene, clone size, D gene, CDR3 DNA, CDR3 protein. D genes are given only for firm matches. Expanded clones are given a class, and other clones once, few, many or no size at all.

TRBV11-1,TRBJ2-6,.,.,TGTGCCAGCAGCTTAGGGGCAGGGCCTGGGGCCAACGTCCTGACTTTC,CASSLGAGPGANVLTF
TRBV4-1,TRBJ1-5,.,.,TGCGCCAGCAGCCAAGAAAGGGGGTTTCAGCCCCAGCATTTT,CASSQERGFQPQHF
TRBV29-1,TRBJ2-1,.,TRBD2,TGCAGCGCGCGGCGGGGGGACAATGAGCAGTTCTTC,CSARRGDNEQFF
TRBV19,TRBJ1-2,.,.,TGTGCCAGTACCAGAAACGGGGTAGGAATGGGGTCGGATGGCTACACCTTC,CASTRNGVGMGSDGYTF
TRBV19,TRBJ1-6,.,TRBD1,TGTGCCAGTAGAACCGAAAGGGGGCATTCACCCCTCCACTTT,CASRTERGHSPLHF
TRBV5-4,TRBJ1-2,.,TRBD1,TGTGCCAGCAGCTCGGGACAGGGGGACTATGGCTACACCTTC,CASSSGQGDYGYTF
TRBV3-1/TRBV3-2,TRBJ1-2,.,.,TGTGCCAGCAGCCAAGTACCCATCGGCGGTCTTGGCTACACCTTC,CASSQVPIGGLGYTF
TRBV6-5,TRBJ2-7,.,.,TGTGCCAGCAGTTACTCGGTCCAGGACTACGAGCAGTACTTC,CASSYSVQDYEQYF
TRBV9,TRBJ2-6,.,.,TGTGCCAGCAGCGTAGCCTCTTCTGGGGCCAACGTCCTGACTTTC,CASSVASSGANVLTF
TRBV28,TRBJ1-1,.,TRBD1,TGTGCCAGCCCACCCTTTTTCGGTCCACCGGACAGGGTCGGAAGAAACACTGAAGCTTTCTTT,CASPPFFGPPDRVGRNTEAFF
TRBV9,TRBJ2-2,.,TRBD2,TGTGCCAGCAGCGTTCAAGCGGGGGTAGTTCTGACCGGGGAGCTGTTTTTT,CASSVQAGVVLTGELFF
TRBV27,TRBJ1-1,.,TRBD1,TGTGCCAGCATGACAGGGTTAACGTCCACTGAAGCTTTCTTT,CASMTGLTSTEAFF
TRBV11-2,TRBJ1-1,.,TRBD1,TGTGCCAGCAGCCCACTGGACAGGGGAGGAGGGACTGAAGCTTTCTTT,CASSPLDRGGGTEAFF
TRBV6-5,TRBJ1-5,.,TRBD1,TGTGCCAGCAGTTCCGTTGGGACAGGGAATCAGCCCCAGCATTTT,CASSSVGTGNQPQHF
TRBV5-1,TRBJ1-1,.,.,TGCGCCAGTCGACAGACGAAGAACACTGAAGCTTTCTTT,CASRQTKNTEAFF
TRBV18,TRBJ2-2,.,.,TGTGCCAGCTCACCGACGACAGTCAACACCGGGGAGCTGTTTTTT,CASSPTTVNTGELFF
TRBV9,TRBJ2-5,.,TRBD1,TGTGCCAGCAGCGTAGGACAGGGGGCAAGGGAGACCCAGTACTTC,CASSVGQGARETQYF
TRBV2,TRBJ1-6,.,TRBD1,TGTGCCAGCAGTGAATGGGACAGGGACTCACCCCTCCACTTT,CASSEWDRDSPLHF
TRBV11-2,TRBJ1-1,.,TRBD1,TGTGCTACGGAGTCGAGCAGGGGGCTGAACACTGAAGCTTTCTTT,CATESSRGLNTEAFF
TRBV7-6,TRBJ1-3,.,.,TGTGCCAGCAGCTCTGAAGAGGGTGGAAACACCATATATTTT,CASSSEEGGNTIYF
TRBV25-1,TRBJ1-2,.,.,TGTGCCAGCAGTGAACCGGGTTCGACCTATGGCTACACCTTC,CASSEPGSTYGYTF
TRBV3-1/TRBV3-2,TRBJ2-1,.,.,TGTGCCAGCAGACAGGGATACAATGAGCAGTTCTTC,CASRQGYNEQFF
TRBV11-1,TRBJ1-4,.,.,TGTGCCAGCAGCTTAGGAGGGAAGGAAAAACTGTTTTTT,CASSLGGKEKLFF
TRBV30,TRBJ1-2,.,.,TGTGCCTGGAGTCGCACGGGAGGCGGCTACACCTTC,CAWSRTGGGYTF
TRBV12-3/TRBV12-4,TRBJ1-2,.,.,TGTGCCAGCAGGTCTTCCTATGGCTACACCTTC,CASRSSYGYTF
TRBV6-5,TRBJ2-1,.,.,TGTGCCAGCAGGGTTGGACAAGTCAATGAGCAGTTCTTC,CASRVGQVNEQFF
TRBV20-1,TRBJ1-4,.,.,TGCAGTGCTAATGAGGGCAGCGGTAATGAAAAACTGTTTTTT,CSANEGSGNEKLFF
TRBV7-9,TRBJ2-5,.,.,TGTGCCAGCAGCTTAGACAGGGCAGAGACCCAGTACTTC,CASSLDRAETQYF
TRBV30,TRBJ1-1,.,TRBD1,TGTGCCTGGAGCCGGACAGGGGACATGAACACTGAAGCTTTCTTT,CAWSRTGDMNTEAFF
TRBV3-1/TRBV3-2,TRBJ2-1,.,.,TGTGCCAGCAGCCAAGCGGGGTCGGATGAGCAGTTCTTC,CASSQAGSDEQFF
TRBV5-4,TRBJ2-7,.,.,TGTGCCAGCAGCTTGGAAGGCGGGGGCCTCTCCTACGAGCAGTACTTC,CASSLEGGGLSYEQYF
TRBV28,TRBJ2-7,.,.,TGTGCCAGCGGCCGGGAGTTTGACTACGAGCAGTACTTC,CASGREFDYEQYF
TRBV29-1,TRBJ2-5,.,TRBD2,TGCAGCGCCCGCGGGGGGCGAGGGGAGACCCAGTACTTC,CSARGGRGETQYF
TRBV3-1/TRBV3-2,TRBJ2-5,.,.,TGTGCCAGCAGCCACAACCCAGAGGGACAAGAGACCCAGTACTTC,CASSHNPEGQETQYF
TRBV5-1,TRBJ2-1,.,TRBD1,TGCGCCAGCAGCTTAACAGGGGGCCGCGACAATGAGCAGTTCTTC,CASSLTGGRDNEQFF
TRBV4-1,TRBJ2-1,once,.,TGCGCCAGCAGCCCCGGGGTAGCGCTCGAGCAGTTCTTC,CASSPGVALEQFF
TRBV11-1,TRBJ2-2,.,TRBD1,TGTGCCAGCAGCTCCCGACAGGGAAACACCGGGGAGCTGTTTTTT,CASSSRQGNTGELFF
TRBV3-1/TRBV3-2,TRBJ2-1,.,TRBD2,TGTGCCAGCAGCCATTCGACTAGCCTTCCCCTGCATGAGCAGTTCTTC,CASSHSTSLPLHEQFF
TRBV19,TRBJ2-7,.,.,TGTGCCAGTAGTATCAGGGGCGCACGGGGCGAGCAGTACTTC,CASSIRGARGEQYF
TRBV7-9,TRBJ1-3,.,TRBD1,TGTGCCAGCAGCATGAACAGGGGACGAAACACCATATATTTT,CASSMNRGRNTIYF
TRBV11-2,TRBJ1-2,.,.,TGTGCCAGCAGCTTCCTTCTCTCAGCTAACTATGGCTACACCTTC,CASSFLLSANYGYTF
TRBV27,TRBJ2-5,.,TRBD2,TGTGCCAGCAGTTTAAGCGGGTTTGGGGGGGGGAACCAAGAGACCCAGTACTTC,CASSLSGFGGGNQETQYF
TRBV9,TRBJ2-3,.,.,TGTGCCAGCAGCGTAGCGGGCAGGGTTTGGGATACGCAGTATTTT,CASSVAGRVWDTQYF
TRBV20-1,TRBJ2-7,.,.,TGCAGTGCTAGTGCCGGGTCCTACGAGCAGTACTTC,CSASAGSYEQYF
TRBV3-1/TRBV3-2,TRBJ1-2,.,.,TGTGCCAGCAGCCAAGGAAGGGGCGCGAGTGGCTACACCTTC,CASSQGRGASGYTF
TRBV4-1,TRBJ2-5,.,.,TGCGCCAGCAGCCGCTCCGACGGGGATTTTGAGACCCAGTACTTC,CASSRSDGDFETQYF
TRBV27,TRBJ2-1,.,TRBD2,TGTGCCAGCAGTTTGGGGGGAGGGTTATATGAGCAGTTCTTC,CASSLGGGLYEQFF
TRBV18,TRBJ2-2,.,.,TGTGCCAGCTCACCTCCCGTCTCGGGGGAGCTGTTTTTT,CASSPPVSGELFF
TRBV4-1,TRBJ1-5,.,.,TGCGCCAGCAGCCAAGATGGCGGGTTGGGCAATCAGCCCCAGCATTTT,CASSQDGGLGNQPQHF
TRBV5-1,TRBJ2-2,.,TRBD1,TGCGCCAGCAGCCACCGGACAGGGTCGCGCACCGGGGAGCTGTTTTTT,CASSHRTGSRTGELFF
TRBV27,TRBJ1-1,.,.,TGTGCCAGCAGCCCCCTTTCAGGGGTCAAAGCTGAAGCTTTCTTT,CASSPLSGVKAEAFF